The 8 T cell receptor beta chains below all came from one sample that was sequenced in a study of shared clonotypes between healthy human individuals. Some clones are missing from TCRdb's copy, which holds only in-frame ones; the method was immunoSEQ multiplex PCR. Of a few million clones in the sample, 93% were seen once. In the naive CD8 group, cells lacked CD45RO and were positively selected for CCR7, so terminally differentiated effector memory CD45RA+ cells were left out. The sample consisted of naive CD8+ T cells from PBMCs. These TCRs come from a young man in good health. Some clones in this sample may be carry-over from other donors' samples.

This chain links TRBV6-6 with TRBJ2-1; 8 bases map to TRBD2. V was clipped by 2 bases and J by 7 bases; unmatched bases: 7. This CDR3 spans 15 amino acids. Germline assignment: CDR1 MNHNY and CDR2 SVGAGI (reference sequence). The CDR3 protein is CASSYGLALFNEQFF. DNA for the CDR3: TGTGCCAGCAGTTACGGACTAGCTCTTTTTAATGAGCAGTTCTTC.

The DNA of the CDR3 is TGTGCCAGCAGCCCCCATCCCTCCGGGACTATCCTAAGGAACACCGGGGAGCTGTTTTTT. Its translation is CASSPHPSGTILRNTGELFF. The rearrangement links TRBV7-8 to TRBJ2-2, with 7 nucleotides matching TRBD2. CDR1 is SGHVS and CDR2 is FQNEAQ in the germline V gene. The length of the CDR3 is 20 residues. The V gene end was trimmed by 5 bases and the J gene end by 1 base; junction bases not matched to a gene: 19.

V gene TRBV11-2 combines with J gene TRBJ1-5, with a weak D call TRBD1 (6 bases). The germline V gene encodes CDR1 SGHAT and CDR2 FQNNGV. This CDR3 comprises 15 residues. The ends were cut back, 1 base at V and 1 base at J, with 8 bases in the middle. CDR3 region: CASSLARGSNQPQHF. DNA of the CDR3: TGTGCCAGCAGCTTAGCAAGGGGGAGCAATCAGCCCCAGCATTTT. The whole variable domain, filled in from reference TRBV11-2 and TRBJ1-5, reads EAGVAQSPRYKIIEKRQSVAFWCNPISGHATLYWYQQILGQGPKLLIQFQNNGVVDDSQLPKDRFSAERLKGVDSTLKIQPAKLEDSAVYLCASSLARGSNQPQHFGDGTRLSIL.

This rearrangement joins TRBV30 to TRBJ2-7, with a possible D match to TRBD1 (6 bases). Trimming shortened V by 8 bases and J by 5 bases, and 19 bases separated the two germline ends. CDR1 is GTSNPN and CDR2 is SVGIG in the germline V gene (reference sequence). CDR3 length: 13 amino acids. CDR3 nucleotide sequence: TGTGCCGGCAGAGGGGGAAGAGGCGACGAGCAGTACTTC. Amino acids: CAGRGGRGDEQYF. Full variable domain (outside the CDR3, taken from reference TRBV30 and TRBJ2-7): SQTIHQWPATLVQPVGSPLSLECTVEGTSNPNLYWYRQAAGRGLQLLFYSVGIGQISSEVPQNLSASRPQDRQFILSSKKLLLSDSGFYLCAGRGGRGDEQYFGPGTRLTVT.

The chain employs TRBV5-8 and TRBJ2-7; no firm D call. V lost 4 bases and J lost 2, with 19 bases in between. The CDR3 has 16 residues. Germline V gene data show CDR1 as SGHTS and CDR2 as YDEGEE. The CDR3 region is CASSPILQYPPYEQYF. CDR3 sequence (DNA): TGTGCCAGCAGCCCGATACTACAATATCCTCCCTACGAGCAGTACTTC.

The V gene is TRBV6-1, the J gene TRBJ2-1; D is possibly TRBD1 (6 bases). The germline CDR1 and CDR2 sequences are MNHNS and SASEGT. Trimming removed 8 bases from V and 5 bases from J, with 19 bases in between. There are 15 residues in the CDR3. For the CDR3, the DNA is TGTGCCAGCGGATTCAGGGGCCGAGGAGACAATGAGCAGTTCTTC. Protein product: CASGFRGRGDNEQFF.

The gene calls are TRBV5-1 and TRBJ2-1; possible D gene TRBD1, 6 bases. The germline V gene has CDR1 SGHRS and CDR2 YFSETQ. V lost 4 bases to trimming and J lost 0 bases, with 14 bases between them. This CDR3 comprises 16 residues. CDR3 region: CASSRHDRSSYNEQFF. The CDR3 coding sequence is TGCGCCAGCAGCAGACACGACAGGAGCTCCTACAATGAGCAGTTCTTC.

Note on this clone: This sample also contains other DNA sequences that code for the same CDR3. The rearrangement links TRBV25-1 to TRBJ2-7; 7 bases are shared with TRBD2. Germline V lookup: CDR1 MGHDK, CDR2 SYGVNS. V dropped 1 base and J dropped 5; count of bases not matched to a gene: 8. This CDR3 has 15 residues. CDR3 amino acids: CASSEWPGLLNEQYF. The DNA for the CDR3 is TGTGCCAGCAGTGAATGGCCGGGACTACTGAACGAGCAGTACTTC.